A selection of T cell receptor beta chains follows, all from one sample in a study of OX40 agonist ivuxolimab in advanced cancers. Sequenced by immunoSEQ multiplex PCR; TCRdb stores in-frame clones only, minus some. The sample contains tens of thousands of clones, around nine tenths of which appear only once. The sequencing used CD4+ or CD8+ T cells sorted from blood, collected in a trial of the OX40 agonist ivuxolimab. These receptors were collected from an adult with an advanced solid tumor such as melanoma, head and neck, liver or kidney cancer. Both conserved end residues are part of each CDR3. Fields, in order: V gene, CDR3 length, D gene, J gene, clone size, CDR3 DNA, CDR3 protein. The D gene is left open where the match is weak. Rows may omit the clone size; those that give it use once, few, many or a size class.

v_gene: TRBV11-3; len: 16; d_gene: TRBD1; j_gene: TRBJ2-2; abundance: NA; CDR3nt: TGTGCCAGCAGCTATAACACAGGGGGCGGAACCGGGGAGCTGTTTTTT; CDR3aa: CASSYNTGGGTGELFF
v_gene: TRBV5-1; len: 17; d_gene: TRBD1; j_gene: TRBJ2-1; abundance: NA; CDR3nt: TGCGCCAGCAGCTCCTTACCACAGGGGGCGATAAACAATGAGCAGTTCTTC; CDR3aa: CASSSLPQGAINNEQFF
v_gene: TRBV11-2; len: 15; d_gene: TRBD1; j_gene: TRBJ2-3; abundance: once; CDR3nt: TGTGCCAGCAGCTTACGCCAGGGGGAGTCAGATACGCAGTATTTT; CDR3aa: CASSLRQGESDTQYF
v_gene: TRBV2; len: 11; d_gene: NA; j_gene: TRBJ2-5; abundance: few; CDR3nt: TGTGCCAGCAGTGTTGCAGAGACCCAGTACTTC; CDR3aa: CASSVAETQYF
v_gene: TRBV28; len: 15; d_gene: NA; j_gene: TRBJ2-1; abundance: NA; CDR3nt: TGTGCCAGCACTCTCACAGTCGGACCCTACAATGAGCAGTTCTTC; CDR3aa: CASTLTVGPYNEQFF
v_gene: TRBV5-4; len: 16; d_gene: TRBD1; j_gene: TRBJ1-4; abundance: NA; CDR3nt: TGTGCCAGCAGCTTGGCAGGGGGGATGGCTAATGAAAAACTGTTTTTT; CDR3aa: CASSLAGGMANEKLFF
v_gene: TRBV6-6; len: 16; d_gene: NA; j_gene: TRBJ2-3; abundance: NA; CDR3nt: TGTGCCAGCAGTTACTCGGGAAGGGAACCCACAGATACGCAGTATTTT; CDR3aa: CASSYSGREPTDTQYF
v_gene: TRBV7-2; len: 15; d_gene: NA; j_gene: TRBJ2-3; abundance: NA; CDR3nt: TGTGCCAGCAGCTTAGGGCAGGGAAGTTCAGATACGCAGTATTTT; CDR3aa: CASSLGQGSSDTQYF
v_gene: TRBV11-2; len: 12; d_gene: NA; j_gene: TRBJ2-7; abundance: NA; CDR3nt: TGTGCCAGCAGCTTAGAAGGGTTTCAGCAGTACTTC; CDR3aa: CASSLEGFQQYF
v_gene: TRBV7-8; len: 13; d_gene: TRBD1; j_gene: TRBJ1-6; abundance: NA; CDR3nt: TGTGCCAGCAGCCGGGACAGCAATTCACCCCTCCACTTT; CDR3aa: CASSRDSNSPLHF
v_gene: TRBV18; len: 14; d_gene: NA; j_gene: TRBJ2-2; abundance: NA; CDR3nt: TGTGCCAGCTCACAGGGACAGAACACCGGGGAGCTGTTTTTT; CDR3aa: CASSQGQNTGELFF
v_gene: TRBV6-5; len: 15; d_gene: NA; j_gene: TRBJ1-2; abundance: NA; CDR3nt: TGTGCCAGCAAATTAGAGGGGAACGTTGGGTATGGCTACACCTTC; CDR3aa: CASKLEGNVGYGYTF
v_gene: TRBV6-5; len: 11; d_gene: NA; j_gene: TRBJ2-7; abundance: NA; CDR3nt: TGTGCCAGTACAGACCTAGACGAGCAGTACTTC; CDR3aa: CASTDLDEQYF
v_gene: TRBV7-2; len: 15; d_gene: NA; j_gene: TRBJ2-7; abundance: NA; CDR3nt: TGTGCCAGCAGCTTAGTCCCCCTAGGATCTTACGAGCAGTACTTC; CDR3aa: CASSLVPLGSYEQYF
v_gene: TRBV19; len: 15; d_gene: NA; j_gene: TRBJ1-5; abundance: NA; CDR3nt: TGTGCCAGTACCCCCTGGGCGGGGTACGGTCAGCCCCAGCATTTT; CDR3aa: CASTPWAGYGQPQHF
v_gene: TRBV19; len: 15; d_gene: NA; j_gene: TRBJ1-1; abundance: NA; CDR3nt: TGTGCCAGTAGTACTATTGGGGGGGGAGGAACTGAAGCTTTCTTT; CDR3aa: CASSTIGGGGTEAFF
v_gene: TRBV6-1; len: 14; d_gene: NA; j_gene: TRBJ2-1; abundance: NA; CDR3nt: TGTGCCAGCAGTGAAACGAGACAGTCCAATGAGCAGTTCTTC; CDR3aa: CASSETRQSNEQFF
v_gene: TRBV28; len: 13; d_gene: NA; j_gene: TRBJ1-6; abundance: NA; CDR3nt: TGTGCCATCCGTCCATCCTATAATTCACCCCTCCACTTT; CDR3aa: CAIRPSYNSPLHF
v_gene: TRBV6-1; len: 16; d_gene: TRBD1; j_gene: TRBJ1-5; abundance: NA; CDR3nt: TGTGCCAGCAGTGAACAGGGGGTAGGGGGCAATCAGCCCCAGCATTTT; CDR3aa: CASSEQGVGGNQPQHF
v_gene: TRBV6-9; len: 15; d_gene: NA; j_gene: TRBJ2-5; abundance: NA; CDR3nt: TGTGCCAGCAGAACCCCGGGACGTAACCAAGAGACCCAGTACTTC; CDR3aa: CASRTPGRNQETQYF
v_gene: TRBV5-6; len: 16; d_gene: TRBD1; j_gene: TRBJ2-2; abundance: NA; CDR3nt: TGTGCCAGCAGCTTACTATCGACAGGGGCGAGAGGGGAGCTGTTTTTT; CDR3aa: CASSLLSTGARGELFF
v_gene: TRBV6-6; len: 16; d_gene: TRBD1; j_gene: TRBJ2-1; abundance: NA; CDR3nt: TGTGCCAGCAGTTCCCTCGCCGGGACAGGGGTCGATGAGCAGTTCTTC; CDR3aa: CASSSLAGTGVDEQFF
v_gene: TRBV5-1; len: 17; d_gene: TRBD2; j_gene: TRBJ2-3; abundance: NA; CDR3nt: TGCGCCAGCAGCACAGGACTAGCGGGGGCAAGCACAGGTACGCAGTATTTT; CDR3aa: CASSTGLAGASTGTQYF
v_gene: TRBV19; len: 16; d_gene: NA; j_gene: TRBJ2-1; abundance: NA; CDR3nt: TGTGCCAGTAGTATAGTGAGGGGGGGTATGTACAATGAGCAGTTCTTC; CDR3aa: CASSIVRGGMYNEQFF
v_gene: TRBV7-8; len: 13; d_gene: TRBD1; j_gene: TRBJ2-3; abundance: NA; CDR3nt: TGTGCCAGCAGCTTAGACAGGGGTGGTACGCAGTATTTT; CDR3aa: CASSLDRGGTQYF
v_gene: TRBV10-3; len: 15; d_gene: TRBD1; j_gene: TRBJ1-4; abundance: NA; CDR3nt: TGTGCCATCAGTGAGTCGGGACAGGGGAATGAAAAACTGTTTTTT; CDR3aa: CAISESGQGNEKLFF
v_gene: TRBV19; len: 13; d_gene: NA; j_gene: TRBJ1-1; abundance: NA; CDR3nt: TGTGCCAGTAGTATTTGGGTGAACACTGAAGCTTTCTTT; CDR3aa: CASSIWVNTEAFF
v_gene: TRBV9; len: 16; d_gene: TRBD1; j_gene: TRBJ2-5; abundance: NA; CDR3nt: TGTGCCAGCAGCGTAGCTACAGGGACAGGGGGAGAGACCCAGTACTTC; CDR3aa: CASSVATGTGGETQYF